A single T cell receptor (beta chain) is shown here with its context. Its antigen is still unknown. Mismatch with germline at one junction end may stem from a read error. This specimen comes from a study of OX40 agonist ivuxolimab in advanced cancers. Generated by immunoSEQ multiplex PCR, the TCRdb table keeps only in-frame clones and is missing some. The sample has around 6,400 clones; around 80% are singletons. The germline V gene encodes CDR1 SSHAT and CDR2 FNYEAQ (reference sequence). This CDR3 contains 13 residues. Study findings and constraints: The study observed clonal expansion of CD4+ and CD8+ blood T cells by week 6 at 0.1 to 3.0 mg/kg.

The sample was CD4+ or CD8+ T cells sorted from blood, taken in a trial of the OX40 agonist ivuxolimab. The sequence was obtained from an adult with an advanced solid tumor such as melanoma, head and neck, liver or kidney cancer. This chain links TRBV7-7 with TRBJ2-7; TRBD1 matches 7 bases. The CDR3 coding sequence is TGTGCTAGCAGCTACGGGACAGACTACGAGCAGTACTTC. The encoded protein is CASSYGTDYEQYF.